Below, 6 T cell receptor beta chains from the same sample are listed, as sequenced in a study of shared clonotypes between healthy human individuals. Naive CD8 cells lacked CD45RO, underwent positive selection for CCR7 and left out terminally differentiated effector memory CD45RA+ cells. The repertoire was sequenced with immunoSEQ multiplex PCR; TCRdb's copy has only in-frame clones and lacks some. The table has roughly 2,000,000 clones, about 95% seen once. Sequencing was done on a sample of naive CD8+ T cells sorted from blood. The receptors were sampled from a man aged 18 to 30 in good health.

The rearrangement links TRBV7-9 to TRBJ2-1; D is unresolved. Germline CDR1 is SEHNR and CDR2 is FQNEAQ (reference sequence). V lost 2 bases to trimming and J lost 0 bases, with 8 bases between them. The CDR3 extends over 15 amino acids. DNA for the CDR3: TGTGCCAGCAGCTTATCCGAGAGCTCCTACAATGAGCAGTTCTTC. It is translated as CASSLSESSYNEQFF.

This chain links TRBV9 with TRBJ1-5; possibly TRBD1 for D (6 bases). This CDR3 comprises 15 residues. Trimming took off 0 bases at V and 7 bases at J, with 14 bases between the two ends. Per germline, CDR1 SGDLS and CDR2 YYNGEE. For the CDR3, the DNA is TGTGCCAGCAGCGTAGGGGACATCATTTCCCAGCCCCAGCATTTT. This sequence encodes CASSVGDIISQPQHF.

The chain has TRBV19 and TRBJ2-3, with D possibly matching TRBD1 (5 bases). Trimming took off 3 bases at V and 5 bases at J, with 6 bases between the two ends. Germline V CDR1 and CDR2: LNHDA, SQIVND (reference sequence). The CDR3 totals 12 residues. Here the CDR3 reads CASSIQGDTQYF. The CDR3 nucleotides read TGTGCCAGTAGTATCCAGGGAGATACGCAGTATTTT.

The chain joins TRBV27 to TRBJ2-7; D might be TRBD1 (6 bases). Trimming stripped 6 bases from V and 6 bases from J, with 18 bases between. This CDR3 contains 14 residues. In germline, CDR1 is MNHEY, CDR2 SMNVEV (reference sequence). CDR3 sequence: CASSPWGHPIEQYF. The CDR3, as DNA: TGTGCCAGCAGCCCCTGGGGACATCCGATCGAGCAGTACTTC.

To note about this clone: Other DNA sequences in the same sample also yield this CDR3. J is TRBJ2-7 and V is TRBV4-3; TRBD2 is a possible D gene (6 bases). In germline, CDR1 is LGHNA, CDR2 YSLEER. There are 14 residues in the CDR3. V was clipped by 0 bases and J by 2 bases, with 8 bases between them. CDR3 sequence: CASSQEEGTYEQYF. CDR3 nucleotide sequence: TGCGCCAGCAGCCAAGAGGAGGGGACCTACGAGCAGTACTTC.

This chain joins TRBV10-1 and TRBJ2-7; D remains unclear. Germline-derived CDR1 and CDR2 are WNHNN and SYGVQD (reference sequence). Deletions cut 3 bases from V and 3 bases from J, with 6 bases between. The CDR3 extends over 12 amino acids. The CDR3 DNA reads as TGCGCCAGCAGTGATAACGACTACGAGCAGTACTTC. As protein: CASSDNDYEQYF.